The T cell receptor beta chain described here comes from a study of blood T cell repertoires in COVID-19. Overall study: Researchers got acute and convalescent COVID-19 samples from the United States, Italy and Spain.

Profiled with immunoSEQ multiplex PCR; TCRdb holds only in-frame clones, not every one. The sample has 60,000 to 80,000 clones, approximately 78% seen once; the top ten hold around 4%. Participant ages covered 18 to 89 years across 25 or so US areas. Categorization into cohorts depended on clinical history that participants reported. This CDR3 is built from 12 residues. The germline gives CDR1 SEHNR, CDR2 FQNEAQ (reference sequence). V trimming: 4 bases; J trimming: 10 bases; junction bases outside the gene matches: 5. The TCR sequence derives from a woman aged 40-49 years with acute COVID-19. Sequencing used PBMCs or T cells enriched from blood (not recorded which). The chain couples TRBV7-9 to TRBJ1-1; TRBD1 matches 8 bases. CDR3: CASSSTGDLAFF. CDR3 bases: TGTGCCAGCAGCTCGACAGGGGATCTAGCTTTCTTT.